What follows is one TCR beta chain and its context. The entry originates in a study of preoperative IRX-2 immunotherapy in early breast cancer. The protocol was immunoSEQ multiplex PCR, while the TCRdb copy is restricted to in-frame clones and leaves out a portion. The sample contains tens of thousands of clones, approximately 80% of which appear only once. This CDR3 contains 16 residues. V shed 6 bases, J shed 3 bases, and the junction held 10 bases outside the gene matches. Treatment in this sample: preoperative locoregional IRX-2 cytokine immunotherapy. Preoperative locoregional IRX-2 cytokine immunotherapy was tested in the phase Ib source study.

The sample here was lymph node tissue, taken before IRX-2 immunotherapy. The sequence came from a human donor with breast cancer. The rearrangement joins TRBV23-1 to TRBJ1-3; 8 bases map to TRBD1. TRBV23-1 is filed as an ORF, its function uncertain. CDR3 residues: CASSVYRGSYGNTIYF. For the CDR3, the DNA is TGCGCCAGCAGCGTCTACAGGGGGTCGTATGGAAACACCATATATTTT.